This T cell receptor beta chain was recovered during a study of blood T cell repertoires in COVID-19. Study-level information: In each case, the material was cDNA or gDNA derived from T cells, B-cell-depleted T cells, or PBMCs.

The CDR3 is 14 amino acids. Germline CDR1 reads MNHEY; CDR2 reads SMNVEV (reference sequence). V gave up 8 bases and J gave up 7 bases; unmatched junction bases: 11. Some clones are missing from TCRdb's copy, which holds only in-frame ones; the method was immunoSEQ multiplex PCR. The table shows approximately 280,000 clones, with 88% occurring only once. Sample: peripheral blood. V is TRBV27 and J is TRBJ2-7; TRBD1 matches at 10 bases. This receptor was identified in a young man with active or convalescent COVID-19. The CDR3 DNA follows: TGTGCCAGCTTTCCGGGACAGGGGACCATGGAGCAGTACTTC. This codes for CASFPGQGTMEQYF.